What follows are 31 T cell receptor beta chains derived from one specimen sequenced in a study of OX40 agonist ivuxolimab in advanced cancers. Measured with immunoSEQ multiplex PCR; TCRdb has only the in-frame clones, and not every one. Of 65,000 to 90,000 clones in the sample, over 65% are singletons; the top ten hold approximately 2.6%. Sequences were derived from CD4+ or CD8+ T cells sorted from blood, sampled in a trial of the OX40 agonist ivuxolimab. The origin of the receptors is an adult with an advanced solid tumor such as melanoma, head and neck, liver or kidney cancer.

The chain is built from TRBV7-8 and TRBJ1-2; D is ambiguous. Germline V CDR1 and CDR2: SGHVS, FQNEAQ. The CDR3 has 15 amino acids. V lost 5 bases to trimming and J lost 0 bases, with 13 bases between them. CDR3 sequence (DNA): TGTGCCAGCAGCCCAGGTGGTGGAGCTAACTATGGCTACACCTTC. Translation: CASSPGGGANYGYTF.

The CDR3: CASSFGAEGGIGYTF. Here the CDR3 DNA reads TGTGCCAGCAGCTTTGGGGCAGAGGGGGGAATTGGCTACACCTTC. The chain employs TRBV7-9 and TRBJ1-2; possible D gene TRBD1, 6 bases. V lost 3 bases and J 7 bases, leaving 18 bases between the germline ends. The CDR3 runs to 15 residues. Per germline, CDR1 SEHNR and CDR2 FQNEAQ (reference sequence).

The chain recombines TRBV28 with TRBJ1-1; unclear D gene. Trimming stripped 6 bases from V and 5 bases from J, with 19 bases between. The CDR3 consists of 15 residues. Germline values: CDR1 MDHEN, CDR2 SYDVKM. The chain's CDR3 is CASSRRPGLRTEAFF. As DNA, the CDR3 is TGTGCCAGCAGCCGACGACCGGGCCTGAGGACTGAAGCTTTCTTT.

The chain combines TRBV6-5 with TRBJ2-7; no definite D call. In germline, CDR1 is MNHEY, CDR2 SVGAGI. V was clipped by 2 bases and J by 2 bases, with 13 bases between them. The CDR3 is 15 amino acids. The CDR3 DNA follows: TGTGCCAGCAGTTACAGACAAGGGCCCACCTACGAGCAGTACTTC. Protein product: CASSYRQGPTYEQYF.

Only one count was recorded for this clone. The V call is TRBV9, the J call TRBJ1-4; tentative D call: TRBD1 (6 bases). V gave up 0 bases and J gave up 0 bases, with 18 bases separating them. The CDR3 is 19 amino acids. Germline values: CDR1 SGDLS, CDR2 YYNGEE. This CDR3 reads CASSVDGGPRGATNEKLFF. Written as DNA, the CDR3 is TGTGCCAGCAGCGTAGATGGGGGCCCCAGAGGGGCAACTAATGAAAAACTGTTTTTT.

The V and J genes are TRBV7-2 and TRBJ2-1; 10 bases fit TRBD1. In germline, CDR1 is SGHTA, CDR2 FQGNSA. This CDR3 has 15 residues. Trimming removed 5 bases from V and 5 bases from J; junction bases left unmatched: 6. For the CDR3, the DNA is TGTGCCAGCAGCGCTACGGGACAGGGGAACAATGAGCAGTTCTTC. Protein sequence: CASSATGQGNNEQFF.

The chain carries TRBV29-1 and TRBJ1-2; maybe TRBD1 (5 bases). Germline lookup yields CDR1 SQVTM and CDR2 ANQGSEA. The CDR3 length is 15 residues. The germline V and J ends were trimmed by 3 bases and 4 bases, with 18 bases remaining between them. The CDR3 bases are TGCAGCGTTGAGGGACGGCAGGACCTCATCTATGGCTACACCTTC. Amino acid sequence: CSVEGRQDLIYGYTF.

V and J are TRBV27 and TRBJ1-2; 7 bases match TRBD1. V lost 2 bases and J lost 4; bases outside the gene matches: 7. CDR1 and CDR2 from the germline V gene are MNHEY and SMNVEV (reference sequence). The CDR3 is 15 amino acids. In nucleotides, the CDR3 is TGTGCCAGCAGTTTAAGGGGGCGGGGCAGCTATGGCTACACCTTC. This encodes CASSLRGRGSYGYTF.

The V gene is TRBV21-1, the J gene TRBJ1-5; TRBD1, the table's D call, lacks a check against the DNA. TRBV21-1 corresponds to a pseudogene. The CDR3 has 16 residues. CDR3 residues: CASSKDRGGGNQPQHF. DNA for the CDR3: TGTGCCAGCAGCAAGGACAGGGGCGGGGGCAATCAGCCCCAGCATTTT.

The chain links TRBV18 to TRBJ2-2; D gene ambiguous. This CDR3 region has 14 residues. Between the trimmed V and J ends, which lost 3 bases and 6 bases, there was a span of 11 bases. Germline-derived CDR1 and CDR2 are KGHSH and LQKENI. CDR3 sequence: CASSPASVSGELFF. The CDR3 DNA is TGTGCCAGCTCACCCGCGTCGGTTTCCGGGGAGCTGTTTTTT.

The gene calls are TRBV19 and TRBJ2-6, with TRBD2 identical over 11 bases. V dropped 3 bases and J dropped 1; count of bases not matched to a gene: 5. This CDR3 spans 18 amino acids. Per the germline V gene, CDR1 is LNHDA and CDR2 is SQIVND (reference sequence). The CDR3 protein is CASSILAGGSSGANVLTF. The CDR3 nucleotides read TGTGCCAGTAGTATTCTAGCGGGGGGATCATCTGGGGCCAACGTCCTGACTTTC.

V gene TRBV7-9 combines with J gene TRBJ2-2; 7 nucleotides align to TRBD1. The CDR3 contains 15 residues. J was trimmed by 3 bases and V by 5 bases; bases with no gene match: 6. In germline, CDR1 is SEHNR, CDR2 FQNEAQ (reference sequence). The CDR3 loop is CASSPTGIYTGELFF. CDR3 nucleotide sequence: TGTGCCAGCAGCCCGACAGGGATATACACCGGGGAGCTGTTTTTT.

The V gene is TRBV6-1, the J gene TRBJ1-1; the D is unclear. Trimming took off 6 bases at V and 4 bases at J, with 15 bases between the two ends. Germline values: CDR1 MNHNS, CDR2 SASEGT. This CDR3 spans 14 amino acids. For the CDR3, the DNA is TGTGCCAGCAGGGACGGTACTTGGAGCACTGAAGCTTTCTTT. It is translated as CASRDGTWSTEAFF.

The rearrangement links TRBV15 to TRBJ2-4, with 13 nucleotides matching TRBD2. Germline V CDR1 and CDR2: LNHNV, YYDKDF (reference sequence). With V trimmed by 0 bases and J by 0 bases, 5 bases remained unmatched. The CDR3 spans 19 residues. The chain's CDR3 is CATSRDSGLAGLAKNIQYF. The CDR3 DNA follows: TGTGCCACCAGCAGAGATTCGGGACTAGCGGGGCTAGCCAAAAACATTCAGTACTTC.

The chain uses TRBV7-8 and TRBJ2-1; 9 nucleotides line up with TRBD1. The V gene end was trimmed by 1 base and the J gene end by 10 bases; junction bases not matched to a gene: 2. In germline, CDR1 is SGHVS, CDR2 FQNEAQ. There are 13 residues in the CDR3. CDR3 loop: CASSLDRGREQFF. CDR3 bases: TGTGCCAGCAGCTTAGACAGGGGGCGGGAGCAGTTCTTC.

V usage is TRBV6-6 and J usage is TRBJ2-4, with D perhaps TRBD2 (6 bases). Trimming cost V 6 bases and J 0 bases, with 15 bases left between them. The CDR3 is made up of 16 amino acids. Germline lookup yields CDR1 MNHNY and CDR2 SVGAGI (reference sequence). The CDR3 DNA reads as TGTGCCAGCAGCCTCCTGGGGGGTCTAGCCAAAAACATTCAGTACTTC. This gives the protein CASSLLGGLAKNIQYF.

This chain joins TRBV28 and TRBJ1-6; perhaps TRBD1 as D (5 bases). The germline V and J ends were trimmed by 5 bases and 13 bases, with 9 bases remaining between them. The CDR3 extends over 11 amino acids. Looked up from germline, CDR1 is MDHEN and CDR2 is SYDVKM. The CDR3 region is CASSPGTPLHF. CDR3 sequence (DNA): TGTGCCAGCAGTCCCGGGACTCCCCTCCACTTT.

The chain links TRBV9 to TRBJ2-2; perhaps TRBD1 as D (6 bases). This CDR3 is 15 amino acids long. Trimming took off 2 bases at V and 1 base at J, with 9 bases between the two ends. Germline CDR1 and CDR2: SGDLS and YYNGEE. CDR3 protein: CASSVMDRNTGELFF. The CDR3 DNA sequence: TGTGCCAGCAGCGTGATGGACAGGAACACCGGGGAGCTGTTTTTT.

As for this clone: An end of the junction does not agree with germline; a read error may underlie this. Other DNA sequences in this specimen translate into the identical CDR3. V and J are TRBV20-1 and TRBJ2-5, with D hard to call. The CDR3 extends over 10 amino acids. Germline V gene data show CDR1 as DFQATT and CDR2 as SNEGSKA (reference sequence). The CDR3 DNA reads TGCAGTGCCAGAGTGGGGACCCAGTACTTC. Translation: CSARVGTQYF.

The rearrangement joins TRBV9 to TRBJ2-2; 12 bases line up with TRBD1. Germline trimming cut 0 bases from V and 7 bases from J; bases unmatched to any gene: 4. Per germline, CDR1 SGDLS and CDR2 YYNGEE. CDR3 length: 16 amino acids. The CDR3 reads CASSVGDRGLGGELFF. CDR3 coding DNA: TGTGCCAGCAGCGTAGGGGACAGGGGGCTTGGCGGGGAGCTGTTTTTT.

The chain couples TRBV9 to TRBJ2-1, with D unresolved. Germline V CDR1 and CDR2: SGDLS, YYNGEE. CDR3 length equals 14 residues. The germline V and J ends were trimmed by 3 bases and 0 bases, with 7 bases remaining between them. The CDR3 DNA follows: TGTGCCAGCAGCGCAGGAAGCTCCTACAATGAGCAGTTCTTC. Its translation is CASSAGSSYNEQFF.

The V call is TRBV11-3, the J call TRBJ2-4; 10 nucleotides match TRBD1. Germline CDR1 and CDR2: SGHNT and YENEEA. This CDR3 comprises 16 residues. Trimming removed 5 bases from V and 1 base from J; junction bases left unmatched: 5. The CDR3 bases are TGTGCCAGCAGCCCATCGGACAGGGGGGCCAAAAACATTCAGTACTTC. This gives the protein CASSPSDRGAKNIQYF.

The chain has TRBV2 and TRBJ1-2; TRBD1 agrees at 8 bases. The trim removed 2 bases at V and 11 bases at J, leaving 7 bases unmatched. This CDR3 is 13 amino acids long. Germline V gives CDR1 SNHLY, CDR2 FYNNEI. This chain's CDR3 is CASSETYRGEYTF. In DNA, the CDR3 is TGTGCCAGCAGTGAAACGTACAGGGGGGAGTACACCTTC.

V usage is TRBV6-6 and J usage is TRBJ2-5; maybe TRBD1 (5 bases). The V gene lost 2 bases and the J gene lost 5 bases, with 12 bases spanning the gap. This CDR3 region has 14 residues. Germline lookup yields CDR1 MNHNY and CDR2 SVGAGI (reference sequence). The CDR3 DNA reads as TGTGCCAGCAGTTACAGGCAGGCAGGGGAGACCCAGTACTTC. Translated: CASSYRQAGETQYF.

This clone was detected only once. V usage is TRBV18 and J usage is TRBJ1-4, with TRBD1 identical over 7 bases. Trimming took 5 bases from V and 5 from J; bases not matched to a gene: 8. CDR1 is KGHSH and CDR2 is LQKENI in the germline V gene. This CDR3 spans 15 amino acids. The CDR3 bases are TGTGCCAGCTCATTTGCCGGGACAGAAAATGAAAAACTGTTTTTT. Its protein product is CASSFAGTENEKLFF.

The chain carries TRBV27 and TRBJ1-3; 7 bases are a match to TRBD1. This CDR3 comprises 14 residues. Looked up from germline, CDR1 is MNHEY and CDR2 is SMNVEV (reference sequence). V was pared by 5 bases and J by 3 bases, with 4 bases of the junction left unmatched. The CDR3 here is CASSRTGYGNTIYF. The CDR3 nucleotides are TGTGCCAGCAGTCGGACAGGTTATGGAAACACCATATATTTT.

The gene calls are TRBV10-1 and TRBJ2-2; D possibly uses TRBD1 or TRBD2 (5 bases each). The length of the CDR3 is 19 residues. CDR1 is WNHNN and CDR2 is SYGVQD in the germline V gene (reference sequence). V lost 2 bases and J 5 bases, leaving 24 bases between the germline ends. In nucleotides, the CDR3 is TGCGCCAGCAGTGAGAGTTTCCTAGACGCGGCAGGGAGAACCGGGGAGCTGTTTTTT. Translated, it gives CASSESFLDAAGRTGELFF.

Only one count was recorded for this clone. The J gene is TRBJ1-2, the V gene TRBV6-6, with 7 bases aligning to TRBD1. Per the germline V gene, CDR1 is MNHNY and CDR2 is SVGAGI (reference sequence). This CDR3 has 13 amino acids. V lost 6 bases, J lost 3 bases, and 4 bases stayed unmatched. This chain's CDR3 is CASRGQRYYGYTF. CDR3 coding DNA: TGTGCCAGCAGGGGACAGCGGTACTATGGCTACACCTTC.

The V call is TRBV6-5, the J call TRBJ1-1; D remains unclear. This CDR3 has 13 residues. Trimming took 1 base from V and 5 from J, leaving 8 bases between them. Germline CDR1 reads MNHEY; CDR2 reads SVGAGI. The CDR3 here is CASSYFGETEAFF. Here the CDR3 DNA reads TGTGCCAGCAGTTACTTTGGGGAGACTGAAGCTTTCTTT.

V gene TRBV19 combines with J gene TRBJ1-6; D unresolved. Germline assignment: CDR1 LNHDA and CDR2 SQIVND (reference sequence). The CDR3 length is 15 residues. The V end lost 10 bases, the J end lost 3 bases, and 16 bases lay between the germline ends. The CDR3 coding sequence is TGTGCCACGACAAAAGGGAGAATCTATAATTCACCCCTCCACTTT. Encoded protein: CATTKGRIYNSPLHF.

This clone is a singleton in its sample. The V and J genes are TRBV27 and TRBJ2-7; D is perhaps TRBD1 or TRBD2 (5 bases each). Germline V gene sequence: CDR1 MNHEY, CDR2 SMNVEV (reference sequence). CDR3 length: 14 amino acids. Trimming stripped 5 bases from V and 3 bases from J, with 14 bases between. In nucleotides, the CDR3 is TGTGCCAGCAGTCTCACCGGGACGGTCTACGAGCAGTACTTC. Amino acids: CASSLTGTVYEQYF.